This T cell receptor beta chain was profiled in a study of human T cells and chemical hapten exposure. TCRdb fed the RACE reads into MiXCR, producing one record per CDR3 protein. The sample has about 120,000 distinct CDR3 sequences; about 13% are singletons. V was cut by 8 bases and J by 5 bases, with 15 bases left in between. The length of the CDR3 is 13 residues. Regarding time point: pre-sensitization, week 0. Treatment reported: therapeutic diphenylcyclopropenone sensitization with weekly scalp DPC. A few counts support this clonotype. This specimen was whole blood, taken in connection with sensitization to the hapten diphenylcyclopropenone (DPC). The chain employs TRBV12-3 or TRBV12-4 and TRBJ1-1, with unresolved D. This sequence originates from a woman in her late teens or twenties with alopecia areata. Some clones in this sample may be carry-over from other donors' samples. This chain's CDR3 is CASGSLRATEAFF. CDR3 sequence (DNA): TGTGCCAGCGGTTCTCTACGGGCGACTGAAGCTTTCTTT.